This T cell receptor beta chain was retrieved from a study of OX40 agonist ivuxolimab in advanced cancers. The CDR3 has 16 residues. Germline CDR1 is SGHTA and CDR2 is FQGNSA. The V gene lost 3 bases and the J gene lost 2 bases, with 16 bases spanning the gap. Profiling relied on immunoSEQ multiplex PCR, and the TCRdb table lists in-frame clones only, not all of them. There are over 60,000 clones in the sample; approximately 85% occur only once, and 0.5% to 0.8% lies in the top ten. This receptor was obtained from an adult with an advanced solid tumor such as melanoma, head and neck, liver or kidney cancer. This rearrangement joins TRBV7-2 to TRBJ1-2, with D perhaps TRBD1 (6 bases). This sample comprised CD4+ or CD8+ T cells sorted from blood, obtained in a trial of the OX40 agonist ivuxolimab. The CDR3 sequence is CASSLGTRTVNYGYTF. CDR3 nucleotide sequence: TGTGCCAGCAGCTTGGGGACCCGGACAGTCAACTATGGCTACACCTTC.